This T cell receptor (beta chain) was recorded in a study of OX40 agonist ivuxolimab in advanced cancers. Study at large: Earlier treatment with anti-PD-1, anti-PD-L1 or anti-CTLA-4 was permitted, and roughly 42% had received some.

This table comes from immunoSEQ multiplex PCR, and its TCRdb copy is limited to in-frame clones, with some not included. The table includes 26,000 or so clones, 88% detected once. The CDR3 extends over 15 amino acids. Germline V gene data show CDR1 as SSHAT and CDR2 as FNYEAQ (reference sequence). With 5 bases removed from V and 4 bases from J, the gap between germline ends came to 17 bases. Whole-study results and caveats: At 0.1 to 3.0 mg/kg, CD4+ and CD8+ blood T cells expanded clonally by week 6.

In its sample, this clone was seen once. The antigen is unknown. This rearrangement joins TRBV7-7 to TRBJ2-5; no clear D. The TCR comes from an adult with an advanced solid tumor such as melanoma, head and neck, liver or kidney cancer. This sample comprised CD4+ or CD8+ T cells sorted from blood, obtained in a trial of the OX40 agonist ivuxolimab. The chain's CDR3 is CASSHPDQPGETQYF. The CDR3 DNA reads TGTGCCAGCAGCCACCCGGACCAACCCGGAGAGACCCAGTACTTC. Filled out from reference TRBV7-7 and TRBJ2-5, the complete variable domain reads GAGVSQSPRYKVTKRGQDVTLRCDPISSHATLYWYQQALGQGPEFLTYFNYEAQPDKSGLPSDRFSAERPEGSISTLTIQRTEQRDSAMYRCASSHPDQPGETQYFGPGTRLLVL.